The count of the clone carrying this TCR beta chain is one. The target antigen is unknown. These data are taken from a study of shared clonotypes between healthy human individuals. General observations from the study: Represented diversity (both genetic and exposure-history) was limited by the small number of donors. Non-shared clonotypes had lower generation probabilities than clonotypes shared by all four sorted-subset donors. Between several donors, naive CD4 clonotypes were shared at a level of roughly 5.5%.

The naive CD8 subset, CD45RO-negative cells positively selected for CCR7, excluded terminally differentiated effector memory CD45RA+ cells. The CDR3 loop spans 15 amino acids. V lost 7 bases and J lost 4; bases outside the gene matches: 6. From germline, CDR1 is LNHDA and CDR2 SQIVND (reference sequence). In the original processing: Owing to the provision of junction-only sequences devoid of quality scores by immunoSEQ, filtering differed. Here immunoSEQ multiplex PCR was the method, and the copy in TCRdb shows in-frame clones only, minus some. That table supplies the V and J calls and clone size; D and trimming were determined from the DNA. The sample has about 580,000 clones, nearly 98% seen once; the top ten hold 0.3%.

Input material: naive CD8+ T cells sorted from blood. This clonotype originated in a man aged 25 to 40 in good health. This chain links TRBV19 with TRBJ2-1, with TRBD2 matching over 11 bases. Here the CDR3 reads CASIPGTSGYNEQFF. CDR3 coding DNA: TGTGCCAGTATCCCGGGGACTAGCGGATACAATGAGCAGTTCTTC.